This T cell receptor beta chain was sequenced during a study of shared clonotypes between healthy human individuals (dated by TCRdb to the early 2020s). In the study overall: The cohort included three men and a couple of women between 18 and 49 years of age. For each donor, CD4 naive and CD4 memory were each run on three plates, CD8 naive on two plates, and CD8 memory on one plate. Per donor, leukapheresis produced somewhere between about 0.94 and 10 billion PBMCs. Different laboratories and diverse techniques were used to prepare libraries and sequence TCR repertoires, to increase sequencing depth and limit assay-specific biases. Blood TCR repertoires of a handful of healthy adults were deeply sequenced to estimate repertoire size and the extent of clonotype sharing between individuals.

Healthy HIV-negative adults with no recently reported acute infections or vaccinations were included as donors. All donors were Caucasian adults living in Nashville, Tennessee, USA. CD4+ T cells were enriched through magnetic negative selection, after which naive cells were positively selected on CD45RA and the remaining negative fraction served as the memory subset. After blood collection by leukapheresis, PBMCs were isolated using Ficoll-Histopaque density gradient centrifugation and then cryopreserved in the vapor phase of liquid nitrogen. Purity and quantity of every magnetically sorted T cell population were checked by analytical flow cytometry. Genomic DNA was isolated from every sorted fraction and measured by UV absorbance on a Nanodrop 2000c. Regarding this clone: Its antigen has not been determined. No base quality values were provided; no much bigger clone lies one nucleotide off.

Broad study findings and their caveats: Sharing across several donors was observed for 4.5% to 6.5% of naive CD4, about 3.2% of naive CD8, 2% to 2.5% of memory CD4, and roughly 0.4% of memory CD8 clonotypes. Larger estimated clonotype richness was generally found for naive subsets than for memory subsets. Because the study included only a small number of donors, the genetic and exposure-history diversity represented was limited. Compared with non-shared clonotypes, the clonotypes found in all four sorted-subset donors had higher generation probabilities. Based on pairwise subsampling, the degree of clonotype sharing among donors was expected to be affected by sequencing depth. Incomplete sequencing was indicated by rarefaction of sorted-subset datasets, despite the large sequencing depth. Sampling was restricted to blood, and TCR repertoires in tissues likely differ from the TCR repertoires found in blood.

Using the deep immunoSEQ assay, TCR CDR3 regions were amplified from genomic DNA by multiplex PCR. Extracted genomic DNA from each cell subset was distributed evenly across all wells of several immunoSEQ 96-well plates, and each plate was treated as a replicate. For sorted subsets, each replicate PCR was loaded with roughly 190 ng genomic DNA, equivalent to 25,000 to 35,000 T cell genomes. Purified libraries were measured with a Qubit 3.0 fluorometer, size-checked on a Bioanalyzer 2100, and measured again with the KAPA Library Quantification kit. Every immunoSEQ 96-well plate was sequenced on a dedicated single-read 150-cycle Illumina NextSeq 550 flow cell. On the study's bioinformatics: Because the immunoSEQ output included only junctional sequences and no quality scores, the filtering could not be the same as the filtering used for full-length reads. To assign V/J genes and CDR3, sequences were annotated against IMGT germline references using PyIR, a Python wrapper for IgBLAST v1.9. Any read was removed if the V/J assignment was weak (E-value above 1e-6), the CDR3 was missing, or the read contained stop codons, out-of-frame junctions, or ambiguous translated residues. V3J clonotypes were defined as sequences sharing the same inferred V gene, J gene, and CDR3 amino acid sequence. Percentage overlap between repertoires was calculated by dividing the number of shared unique clonotypes by the size of the smaller repertoire. RTK rarefaction, the Chao1 estimator, and Recon v2.1 estimates of unobserved clonotypes were used to assess repertoire richness. OLGA was used to compute generation probabilities for all TCRbeta clonotypes that the gDNA method yielded from a few donors. Not all clones reach the TCRdb copy of this immuneACCESS table, which keeps in-frame sequences only. Checked studies attribute under half of the gap to unresolved V genes and leave the rest unexplained. V, J and clone size derive from that table, while D and trimming were established from the DNA sequence. The sample contains over a million clones, approximately 80% of them found a single time. The ten largest make up 0.6% to 0.7% of the sample.

Trimming removed 3 bases from V and 3 bases from J, leaving 6 bases between the germline ends. The germline V gene sets CDR1 to SNHLY and CDR2 to FYNNEI. The CDR3 numbers 12 residues from cysteine through phenylalanine. Here the CDR3 DNA is all that survives: 36 bases in frame from base 1. The chain uses TRBV2 and TRBJ2-7; the D segment cannot be called with confidence. The TCR sequence derives from a man in his late teens or twenties in good health. Some clones in this sample may be carry-over from other donors' samples. The sample consisted of memory CD4+ T cells from PBMCs. The cell subset or site label here, explained by the study, means: CD45RA-negative fraction. The nucleotides are TGTGCCAGCAGTGACGGACGCTACGAGCAGTACTTC. This yields the protein CASSDGRYEQYF.